This is a list of T cell receptor beta chains from one sample in a study of blood T cell repertoires in COVID-19. The assay was immunoSEQ multiplex PCR, and TCRdb's table has in-frame clones only and misses some. The sample has about 140,000 clones, approximately 80% seen once. Sample: peripheral blood. The source of these receptors is a man between 70 and 80 years old who had recovered from COVID-19. The CDR3 runs from the conserved cysteine through the conserved F or W. D genes are given only for firm matches. Expanded clones get a size class; other rows say once, few or many, or leave the size out.

clone_size d_call j_call v_call cdr3_nt cdr3_aa
. TRBD1 TRBJ1-3 TRBV4-1 TGCGCCAGCAGCCAATCCTTGGACAGGGACTCTGGAAACACCATATATTTT CASSQSLDRDSGNTIYF
. TRBD1 TRBJ2-5 TRBV19 TGTGCCAGTAGTGGGCCGACAGGGGGCCGTGAGACCCAGTACTTC CASSGPTGGRETQYF
. TRBD1 TRBJ2-7 TRBV7-9 TGTGCCAGTACAACGACAGGGAACGAGCAGTACTTC CASTTTGNEQYF
. TRBD2 TRBJ2-5 TRBV19 TGTGCCAGTAATAGCGGGAGGGCCATGGAGACCCAGTACTTC CASNSGRAMETQYF
. . TRBJ2-6 TRBV4-1 TGCGCCAGCAGCCTACCGATGGGTGAGGCTGGGGCCAACGTCCTGACTTTC CASSLPMGEAGANVLTF
once . TRBJ2-5 TRBV5-1 TGCGCCAGCAGCCCCGCCCTCTCCGCAGGGGGGGAGACCCAGTACTTC CASSPALSAGGETQYF
. TRBD2 TRBJ2-7 TRBV18 TGTGCCAGCTCAGGGGGGGACTCCTACGAGCAGTACTTC CASSGGDSYEQYF
. . TRBJ2-7 TRBV5-5 TGTGCCAGCAGCCCCTATGTCAGCGAGACCTACGAGCAGTACTTC CASSPYVSETYEQYF
few . TRBJ2-5 TRBV6-2/TRBV6-3 TGTGCCAGCAGTTACCGCCCGCTGGGTTCGGGAGAGACCCAGTACTTC CASSYRPLGSGETQYF
. . TRBJ2-2 TRBV7-2 TGTGCCAGCAGCTTAGCGTTTGGCCGGGAGCTGTTTTTT CASSLAFGRELFF
. . TRBJ1-2 TRBV7-9 TGTGCCAGCAGCTTAGCCGGGAACAGATACTATGGCTACACCTTC CASSLAGNRYYGYTF
. TRBD2 TRBJ2-2 TRBV11-3 TGTGCCAGCAGCTTAGGACTAGCGGAGAACACCGGGGAGCTGTTTTTT CASSLGLAENTGELFF
. TRBD2 TRBJ2-2 TRBV5-1 TGCGCCAGCAGCTTGTCGACTAGCGGGAGTACCGGGGAGCTGTTTTTT CASSLSTSGSTGELFF
. TRBD2 TRBJ2-5 TRBV15 TGTGCCACCAGCAGAGGTCTCTCTAGCGGGAGGGCCACAGAGACCCAGTACTTC CATSRGLSSGRATETQYF
. TRBD1 TRBJ2-7 TRBV19 TGTGCCAGTAGTATAGTCCCCGCAGGGGGCGAGCAGTACTTC CASSIVPAGGEQYF
. . TRBJ1-1 TRBV11-2 TGTGCCAGCACCGCGATGCTGAACACTGAAGCTTTCTTT CASTAMLNTEAFF
. . TRBJ1-2 TRBV6-6 TGTGCCAGCACGGAGGGGTTGCCTGGCTACACCTTC CASTEGLPGYTF
. . TRBJ2-5 TRBV27 TGTGCCAGCAGTACCCGGGACACCCTGCAAGAGACCCAGTACTTC CASSTRDTLQETQYF
few TRBD2 TRBJ2-5 TRBV7-2 TGTGCCAGCAGCTTAGGTGGGAGGGTCCAAGAGACCCAGTACTTC CASSLGGRVQETQYF
. . TRBJ2-3 TRBV5-1 TGCGCCAGCAGGATGGCTGCTTTTTTGGGGGCCCATCCAGATACGCAGTATTTT CASRMAAFLGAHPDTQYF
. TRBD2 TRBJ2-7 TRBV19 TGTGCCAGTAGTATAGTTAGCGGGAGCTTCGAGCAGTACTTC CASSIVSGSFEQYF
. . TRBJ2-1 TRBV7-3 TGTGCCAGCAGCTTAATCGGGTCTTCCTACAATGAGCAGTTCTTC CASSLIGSSYNEQFF